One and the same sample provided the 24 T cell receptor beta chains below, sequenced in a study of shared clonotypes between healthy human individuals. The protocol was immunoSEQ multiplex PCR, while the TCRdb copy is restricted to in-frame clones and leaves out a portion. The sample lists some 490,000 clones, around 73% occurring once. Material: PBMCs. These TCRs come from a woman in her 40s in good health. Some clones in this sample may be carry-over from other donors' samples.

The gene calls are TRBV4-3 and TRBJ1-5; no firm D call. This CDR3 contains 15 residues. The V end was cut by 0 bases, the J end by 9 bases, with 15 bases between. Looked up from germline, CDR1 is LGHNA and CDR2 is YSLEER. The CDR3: CASSQDRGSGRPQHF. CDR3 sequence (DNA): TGCGCCAGCAGCCAAGATCGGGGTTCTGGGCGGCCCCAGCATTTT.

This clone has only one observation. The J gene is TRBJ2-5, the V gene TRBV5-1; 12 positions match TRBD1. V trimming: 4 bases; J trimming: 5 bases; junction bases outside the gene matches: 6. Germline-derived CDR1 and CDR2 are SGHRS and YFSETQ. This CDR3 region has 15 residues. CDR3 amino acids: CASSPGQGAGETQYF. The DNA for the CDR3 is TGCGCCAGCAGCCCGGGACAGGGGGCGGGGGAGACCCAGTACTTC.

In nucleotides, the CDR3 is TGTGCCAGTAGAAGGGGGAGGGCCGACACCGGGGAGCTGTTTTTT. This translates into CASRRGRADTGELFF. The chain employs TRBV19 and TRBJ2-2, with D perhaps matching TRBD2 (7 bases). This CDR3 is 15 amino acids long. Germline V gene sequence: CDR1 LNHDA, CDR2 SQIVND (reference sequence). Between the trimmed V and J ends, which lost 6 bases and 3 bases, there was a span of 14 bases. The full variable domain, in which reference TRBV19 and TRBJ2-2 provide the parts outside the CDR3, is DGGITQSPKYLFRKEGQNVTLSCEQNLNHDAMYWYRQDPGQGLRLIYYSQIVNDFQKGDIAEGYSVSREKKESFPLTVTSAQKNPTAFYLCASRRGRADTGELFFGEGSRLTVL.

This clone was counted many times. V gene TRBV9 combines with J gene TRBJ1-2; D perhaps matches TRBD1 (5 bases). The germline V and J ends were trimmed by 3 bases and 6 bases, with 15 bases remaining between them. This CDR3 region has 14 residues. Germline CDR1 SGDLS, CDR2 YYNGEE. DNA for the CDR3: TGTGCCAGCAGCGCGTACCAGGGTAGCGATGGCTACACCTTC. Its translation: CASSAYQGSDGYTF. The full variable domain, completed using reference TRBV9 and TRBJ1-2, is DSGVTQTPKHLITATGQRVTLRCSPRSGDLSVYWYQQSLDQGLQFLIQYYNGEERAKGNILERFSAQQFPDLHSELNLSSLELGDSALYFCASSAYQGSDGYTFGSGTRLTVV.

The CDR3 DNA reads TGTGCCAGCATGGGACTAGCGCCCAGGAGGTACGAGCAGTACTTC. Translated, it gives CASMGLAPRRYEQYF. This chain joins TRBV6-5 and TRBJ2-7; 10 nucleotides agree with TRBD2. The germline CDR1 and CDR2 sequences are MNHEY and SVGAGI. The V and J ends lost 7 bases and 4 bases, in that order; junction bases with no gene match: 10. CDR3 length: 15 residues.

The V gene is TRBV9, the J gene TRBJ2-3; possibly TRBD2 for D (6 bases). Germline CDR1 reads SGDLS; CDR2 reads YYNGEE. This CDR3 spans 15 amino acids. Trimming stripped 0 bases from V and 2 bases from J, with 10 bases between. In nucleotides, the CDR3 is TGTGCCAGCAGCGTAGCGGGAGAGACCACAGATACGCAGTATTTT. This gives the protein CASSVAGETTDTQYF. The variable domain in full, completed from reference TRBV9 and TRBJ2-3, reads DSGVTQTPKHLITATGQRVTLRCSPRSGDLSVYWYQQSLDQGLQFLIQYYNGEERAKGNILERFSAQQFPDLHSELNLSSLELGDSALYFCASSVAGETTDTQYFGPGTRLTVL.

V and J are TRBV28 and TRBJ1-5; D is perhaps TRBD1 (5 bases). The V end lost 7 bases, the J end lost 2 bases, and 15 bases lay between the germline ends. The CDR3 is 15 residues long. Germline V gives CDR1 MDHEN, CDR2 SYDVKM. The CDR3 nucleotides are TGTGCCAGCAACCTGGGAGTGGGGGGCAATCAGCCCCAGCATTTT. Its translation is CASNLGVGGNQPQHF.

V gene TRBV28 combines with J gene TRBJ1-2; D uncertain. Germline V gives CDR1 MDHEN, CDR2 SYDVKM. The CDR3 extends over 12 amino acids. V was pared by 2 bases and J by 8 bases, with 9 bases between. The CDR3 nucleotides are TGTGCCAGCAGTTTAAGGATTGGGGGCTACACCTTC. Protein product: CASSLRIGGYTF.

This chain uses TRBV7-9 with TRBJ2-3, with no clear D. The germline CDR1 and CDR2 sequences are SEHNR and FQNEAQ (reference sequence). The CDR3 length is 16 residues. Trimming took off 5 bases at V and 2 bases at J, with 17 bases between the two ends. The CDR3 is CASSPPGSRHTDTQYF. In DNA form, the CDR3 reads TGTGCCAGCAGCCCCCCAGGTAGCAGGCACACAGATACGCAGTATTTT.

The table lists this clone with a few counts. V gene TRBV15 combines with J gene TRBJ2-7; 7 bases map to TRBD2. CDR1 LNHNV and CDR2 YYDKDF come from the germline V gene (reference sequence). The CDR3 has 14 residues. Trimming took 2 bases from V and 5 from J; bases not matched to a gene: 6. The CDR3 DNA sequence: TGTGCCACCAGCAGACCGGGGGGAGGAAACGAGCAGTACTTC. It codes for CATSRPGGGNEQYF.

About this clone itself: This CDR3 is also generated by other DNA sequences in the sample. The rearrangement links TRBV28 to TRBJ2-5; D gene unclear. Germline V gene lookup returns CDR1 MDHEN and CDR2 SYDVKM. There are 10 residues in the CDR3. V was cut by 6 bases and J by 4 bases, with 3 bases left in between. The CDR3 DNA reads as TGTGCCAGCAGACGAGAGACCCAGTACTTC. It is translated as CASRRETQYF.

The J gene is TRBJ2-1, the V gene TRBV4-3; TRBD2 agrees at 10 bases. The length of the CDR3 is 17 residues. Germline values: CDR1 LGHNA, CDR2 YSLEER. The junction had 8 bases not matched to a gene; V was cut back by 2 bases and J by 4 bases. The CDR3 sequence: CASSQSLASGSYNEQFF. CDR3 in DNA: TGCGCCAGCAGCCAATCCCTGGCTAGCGGGAGTTACAATGAGCAGTTCTTC.

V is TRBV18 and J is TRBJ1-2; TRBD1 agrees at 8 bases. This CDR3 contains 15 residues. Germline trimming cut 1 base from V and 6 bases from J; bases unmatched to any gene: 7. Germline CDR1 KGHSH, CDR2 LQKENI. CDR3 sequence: CASSPQRQGRDGYTF. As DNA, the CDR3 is TGTGCCAGCTCACCACAACGACAGGGGAGGGATGGCTACACCTTC. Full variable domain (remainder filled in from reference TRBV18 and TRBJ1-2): NAGVMQNPRHLVRRRGQEARLRCSPMKGHSHVYWYRQLPEEGLKFMVYLQKENIIDESGMPKERFSAEFPKEGPSILRIQQVVRGDSAAYFCASSPQRQGRDGYTFGSGTRLTVV.

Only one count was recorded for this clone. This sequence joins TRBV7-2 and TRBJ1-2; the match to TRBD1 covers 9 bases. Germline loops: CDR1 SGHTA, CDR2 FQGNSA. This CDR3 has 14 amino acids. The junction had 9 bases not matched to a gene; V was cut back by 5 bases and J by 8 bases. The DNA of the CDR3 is TGTGCCAGCAGCCCAGGGACAGGGTATCGCGGCTACACCTTC. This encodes CASSPGTGYRGYTF.

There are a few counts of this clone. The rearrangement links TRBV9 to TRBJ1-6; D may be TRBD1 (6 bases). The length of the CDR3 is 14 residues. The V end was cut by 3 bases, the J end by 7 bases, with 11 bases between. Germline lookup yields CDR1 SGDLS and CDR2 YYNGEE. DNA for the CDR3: TGTGCCAGCAGCGGATCAACAGGGAATTCACCCCTCCACTTT. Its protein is CASSGSTGNSPLHF. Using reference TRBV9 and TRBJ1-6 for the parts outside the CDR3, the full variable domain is DSGVTQTPKHLITATGQRVTLRCSPRSGDLSVYWYQQSLDQGLQFLIQYYNGEERAKGNILERFSAQQFPDLHSELNLSSLELGDSALYFCASSGSTGNSPLHFGNGTRLTVT.

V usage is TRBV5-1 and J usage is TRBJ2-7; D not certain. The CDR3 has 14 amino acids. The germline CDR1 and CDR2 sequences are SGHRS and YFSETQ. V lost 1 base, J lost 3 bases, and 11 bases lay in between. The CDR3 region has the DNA TGCGCCAGCAGCTTGTCCGGATCAATCTACGAGCAGTACTTC. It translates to CASSLSGSIYEQYF.

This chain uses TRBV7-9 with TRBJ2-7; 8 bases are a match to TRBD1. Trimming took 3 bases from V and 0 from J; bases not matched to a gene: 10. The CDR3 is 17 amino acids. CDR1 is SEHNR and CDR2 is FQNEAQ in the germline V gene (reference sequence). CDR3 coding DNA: TGTGCCAGCAGCTTGCGCGCCGGGACAGGAGTCTCCTACGAGCAGTACTTC. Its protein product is CASSLRAGTGVSYEQYF.

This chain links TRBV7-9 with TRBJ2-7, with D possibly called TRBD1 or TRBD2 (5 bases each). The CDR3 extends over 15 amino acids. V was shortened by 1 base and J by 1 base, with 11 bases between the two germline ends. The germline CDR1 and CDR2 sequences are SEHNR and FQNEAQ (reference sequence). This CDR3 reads CASSLGDLISYEQYF. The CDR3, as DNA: TGTGCCAGCAGCTTAGGGGACCTGATTTCCTACGAGCAGTACTTC.

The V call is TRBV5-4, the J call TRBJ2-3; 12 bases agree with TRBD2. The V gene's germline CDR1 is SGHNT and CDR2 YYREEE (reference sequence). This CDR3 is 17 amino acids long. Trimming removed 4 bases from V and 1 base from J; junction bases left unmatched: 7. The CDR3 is CASSPRLAGAGTDTQYF. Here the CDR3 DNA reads TGTGCCAGCAGCCCAAGACTAGCGGGAGCCGGCACAGATACGCAGTATTTT.

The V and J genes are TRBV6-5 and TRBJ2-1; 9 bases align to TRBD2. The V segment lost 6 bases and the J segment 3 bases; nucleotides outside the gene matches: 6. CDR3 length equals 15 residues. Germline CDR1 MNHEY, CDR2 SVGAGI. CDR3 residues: CASRPRSGSYNEQFF. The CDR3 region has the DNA TGTGCCAGCAGGCCCCGTAGCGGGAGCTACAATGAGCAGTTCTTC.

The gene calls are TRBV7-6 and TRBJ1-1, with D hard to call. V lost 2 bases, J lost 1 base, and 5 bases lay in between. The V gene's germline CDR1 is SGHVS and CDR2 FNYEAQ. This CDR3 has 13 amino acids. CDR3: CASSLSENTEAFF. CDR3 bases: TGTGCCAGCAGCTTAAGTGAGAACACTGAAGCTTTCTTT.

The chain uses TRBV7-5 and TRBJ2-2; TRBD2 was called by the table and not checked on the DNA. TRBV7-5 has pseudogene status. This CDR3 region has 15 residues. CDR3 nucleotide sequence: TGTGTCAGAAGCTTAACTAGATACCTCACCGGGGAGCTGTTTTTT. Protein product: CVRSLTRYLTGELFF.

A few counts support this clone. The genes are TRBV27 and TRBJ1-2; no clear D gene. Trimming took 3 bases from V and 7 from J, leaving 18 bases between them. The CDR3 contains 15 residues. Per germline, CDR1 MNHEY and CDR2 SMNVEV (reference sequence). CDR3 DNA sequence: TGTGCCAGCAGTTTTAATACGGCGTCCAGGAGTGGCTACACCTTC. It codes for CASSFNTASRSGYTF.

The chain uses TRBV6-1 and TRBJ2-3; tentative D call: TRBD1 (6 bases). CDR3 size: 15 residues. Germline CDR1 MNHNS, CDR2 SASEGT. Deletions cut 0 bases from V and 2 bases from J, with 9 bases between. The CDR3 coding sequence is TGTGCCAGCAGTGAAGCGGACAGATACACAGATACGCAGTATTTT. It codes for CASSEADRYTDTQYF.